This TCR beta chain originates from a study of T cell responses to AZD1222 COVID-19 vaccine (dated by TCRdb to the early 2020s). In the study overall: AZD1222 recipients with second doses at about 4 weeks or about 12 weeks were pooled, because spike-specific TCR depth and breadth did not differ between schedules. TCR sequencing covered 233 trial participants: 207 given two doses of AZD1222 and approximately 25 given two doses of MenACWY control vaccine. Trial participants were enrolled by age into subgroups of 18-55, 56-69 and 70-plus years, and around 150, 28 and 57 TCR-sequenced participants, respectively, were included in these subgroups.

The paper as a whole reports these results and caveats: The vaccine-associated CD4 TCRs covered the entire spike protein, and the dominant responses fell in regions 160-218 and 743-854. Most participants were white British and females outnumbered males, and the authors suggested that clonal diversity may have been underestimated. Only a handful of AZD1222 recipients were SARS-CoV-2 seropositive at baseline, limiting conclusions about previously exposed vaccinees. Reportedly, close to half of the unique spike-specific TCRs recognized epitopes lying outside the regions that are mutated in the B.1.351 and B.1.1.7 variants. After two AZD1222 doses, spike-specific TCR breadth and depth were significantly higher than at day 0 and than in MenACWY recipients. In the small 56-69-year group, the increase in depth fell short of significance, most likely because of low power. Because no day 14 peak-response samples were available, the repertoires could be characterized only after the peak T cell response.

The time point label for this specimen denotes: baseline before first vaccination. Vaccinee samples came from UK trials COV001 and COV002, including a single-blind randomized controlled phase 2/3 trial of AZD1222 (ChAdOx1 nCoV-19) in healthy adults. For TCRbeta chain sequencing, PBMC samples were collected from trial participants at day 0 and at day 28 after the second dose. V is reduced by 4 bases and J by 5 bases, leaving a spacing of 8 bases between them. The germline V gene (reference sequence) provides CDR1 LNHDA and CDR2 SQIVND. Measured from the cysteine to the phenylalanine, the CDR3 is 12 residues long. Only the CDR3 portion is preserved as DNA: 36 bases, with reading frame beginning at the first base. Concerning this clone itself: Its binding antigen is unknown. Per-base quality was not reported, and no clone a single base away is much larger than it.

The CDR3 regions of human TCRbeta chains were subjected to immunosequencing. The authors processed their data as follows. Repertoire TCRs were checked for matches against a reference library of SARS-CoV-2-specific TCRs that had been generated using the MIRA antigen-specificity platform. Breadth was defined as the fraction of unique TCRs that were SARS-CoV-2-associated. Depth was defined as the fraction of total T cells that were SARS-CoV-2-associated. Using the MIRA data, each spike-specific TCR was mapped to the spike region that the TCR reacts to and placed in a CD4 or CD8 class. Log10-transformed breadth and depth values were compared by one-way ANOVA with Sidak's multiple comparisons tests. Not all clones reach the TCRdb copy of this immuneACCESS table, which keeps in-frame sequences only. Checked studies attribute under half of the gap to unresolved V genes and leave the rest unexplained. The V and J calls and clone size were taken over from that table, and D and trimming were inferred from the DNA. The sample profile shows about 140,000 clones; more than 85% of them were found once. The ten largest clones capture 3% to 3.5% of the sample.

In this chain, TRBV19 is recombined with TRBJ1-2; the D gene lacks a confident call. The source of this sequence is an adult in good health. This sample comprised peripheral blood, obtained on day 0 of AZD1222 vaccination. The CDR3 in this case is CASSKTEYGYTF. In nucleotides, the sequence is TGTGCCAGTAGTAAGACTGAGTATGGCTACACCTTC.